These T cell receptor beta chains were read from a single sample in a study of blood T cell repertoires in COVID-19. The data were produced by immunoSEQ multiplex PCR, yet TCRdb's version contains in-frame clones alone and is incomplete. The sample holds 350,000 or so clones, more than 70% seen once. The specimen sequenced was PBMCs or T cells enriched from blood (not recorded which). These TCRs come from a woman aged 25 to 39 who had been exposed to COVID-19. The CDR3 runs from the conserved cysteine through the conserved F or W. The order of the fields is V gene, clone size, J gene, D gene, CDR3 protein, CDR3 DNA. The D gene is left open where the match is weak. Clone size is given for some rows only: seen once, a few or many times, or a class if the clone is expanded.

V: TRBV2; size: -; J: TRBJ2-6; D: TRBD2; CDR3: CASSELAGNSGANVLTF; DNA: TGTGCCAGCAGTGAGCTAGCGGGAAACTCTGGGGCCAACGTCCTGACTTTC
V: TRBV3-1/TRBV3-2; size: few; J: TRBJ1-2; D: -; CDR3: CASSQGGLNGYTF; DNA: TGTGCCAGCAGCCAGGGGGGGCTAAATGGCTACACCTTC
V: TRBV19; size: -; J: TRBJ2-1; D: -; CDR3: CASFGPVAGEQFF; DNA: TGTGCCAGTTTCGGGCCCGTGGCGGGTGAGCAGTTCTTC
V: TRBV28; size: -; J: TRBJ1-1; D: -; CDR3: CASSVIPGRGNTEAFF; DNA: TGTGCCAGCAGCGTCATACCGGGCAGGGGGAACACTGAAGCTTTCTTT
V: TRBV20-1; size: -; J: TRBJ2-7; D: TRBD2; CDR3: CSASPGTSGRHEQYF; DNA: TGCAGTGCTAGTCCCGGGACTAGCGGGAGGCACGAGCAGTACTTC
V: TRBV5-1; size: -; J: TRBJ2-2; D: -; CDR3: CASSLMGGTGELFF; DNA: TGCGCCAGCAGCTTGATGGGGGGCACCGGGGAGCTGTTTTTT
V: TRBV5-1; size: -; J: TRBJ2-5; D: -; CDR3: CASSSDTRVWETQYF; DNA: TGCGCCAGCAGCTCCGACACCAGGGTATGGGAGACCCAGTACTTC
V: TRBV28; size: -; J: TRBJ1-6; D: -; CDR3: CASSITNNSPLHF; DNA: TGTGCCAGCAGTATTACTAACAATTCACCCCTCCACTTT
V: TRBV2; size: -; J: TRBJ1-6; D: TRBD1; CDR3: CASADRGLDYNSPLHF; DNA: TGTGCCAGCGCAGACAGGGGGCTGGACTATAATTCACCCCTCCACTTT
V: TRBV9; size: once; J: TRBJ2-6; D: -; CDR3: CASSGREVRGANVLTF; DNA: TGTGCCAGCAGCGGCCGAGAAGTCCGGGGGGCCAACGTCCTGACTTTC
V: TRBV23-1; size: -; J: TRBJ1-6; D: -; CDR3: CASSRIQSSYNSPLHF; DNA: TGCGCCAGCAGTCGAATACAGAGCTCCTATAATTCACCCCTCCACTTT
V: TRBV11-3; size: -; J: TRBJ2-1; D: TRBD2; CDR3: CASSLAGFLAGGYNEQFF; DNA: TGTGCCAGCAGCTTAGCGGGTTTCTTGGCGGGGGGCTACAATGAGCAGTTCTTC
V: TRBV12-3/TRBV12-4; size: once; J: TRBJ2-5; D: TRBD1; CDR3: CASSRTGQETQYF; DNA: TGTGCCAGCAGCAGGACAGGTCAAGAGACCCAGTACTTC
V: TRBV3-1/TRBV3-2; size: -; J: TRBJ2-3; D: TRBD2; CDR3: CASSQDFSGDLGTDTQYF; DNA: TGTGCCAGCAGCCAAGATTTCAGCGGGGACCTGGGCACAGATACGCAGTATTTT
V: TRBV28; size: -; J: TRBJ1-3; D: -; CDR3: CASSLFGGSGNTIYF; DNA: TGTGCCAGCAGTTTATTTGGGGGGTCTGGAAACACCATATATTTT
V: TRBV30; size: -; J: TRBJ2-7; D: TRBD1; CDR3: CAWSIRQGVGYEQYF; DNA: TGTGCCTGGAGTATAAGACAGGGGGTAGGCTACGAGCAGTACTTC
V: TRBV28; size: -; J: TRBJ1-1; D: -; CDR3: CASTKEGGTEAFF; DNA: TGTGCCAGCACCAAAGAGGGAGGGACTGAAGCTTTCTTT
V: TRBV18; size: -; J: TRBJ1-4; D: TRBD1; CDR3: CASSPTGTGLEGEKLFF; DNA: TGTGCCAGCTCACCCACCGGGACAGGGTTAGAAGGTGAAAAACTGTTTTTT
V: TRBV11-2; size: -; J: TRBJ1-1; D: -; CDR3: CASSLVGATEAFF; DNA: TGTGCCAGCAGCTTAGTAGGGGCCACTGAAGCTTTCTTT
V: TRBV12-3/TRBV12-4; size: -; J: TRBJ2-1; D: -; CDR3: CASSMRDYNEQFF; DNA: TGTGCCAGCAGTATGCGGGACTACAATGAGCAGTTCTTC
V: TRBV7-9; size: -; J: TRBJ2-7; D: TRBD1; CDR3: CASSHLTGELYEQYF; DNA: TGTGCCAGCAGCCACCTGACAGGGGAACTCTACGAGCAGTACTTC
V: TRBV9; size: -; J: TRBJ1-1; D: TRBD1; CDR3: CASSASDRRLTEAFF; DNA: TGTGCCAGCAGCGCCTCGGACAGGCGACTCACTGAAGCTTTCTTT
V: TRBV7-9; size: -; J: TRBJ2-1; D: TRBD2; CDR3: CASSFGGRAGSYNEQFF; DNA: TGTGCCAGCAGCTTCGGCGGGAGGGCGGGGTCCTACAATGAGCAGTTCTTC
V: TRBV27; size: -; J: TRBJ1-1; D: -; CDR3: CASSLGPNTEAFF; DNA: TGTGCCAGCAGCTTGGGGCCGAACACTGAAGCTTTCTTT
V: TRBV18; size: -; J: TRBJ1-1; D: -; CDR3: CASSPRGAYTEAFF; DNA: TGTGCCAGCTCACCGCGGGGGGCCTACACTGAAGCTTTCTTT
V: TRBV3-1/TRBV3-2; size: once; J: TRBJ1-1; D: TRBD1; CDR3: CASSPLITGGTEAFF; DNA: TGTGCCAGCAGCCCACTCATAACAGGGGGCACTGAAGCTTTCTTT
V: TRBV27; size: once; J: TRBJ2-5; D: TRBD1; CDR3: CASSLNRQGETQYF; DNA: TGTGCCAGCAGTTTAAATCGACAGGGAGAGACCCAGTACTTC
V: TRBV6-5; size: -; J: TRBJ1-4; D: TRBD1; CDR3: CASRKTGGDEKLFF; DNA: TGTGCCAGCAGAAAGACAGGGGGCGATGAAAAACTGTTTTTT
V: TRBV6-5; size: -; J: TRBJ1-1; D: TRBD1; CDR3: CASSTGDRGLAFF; DNA: TGTGCCAGCAGCACTGGGGACAGGGGGCTAGCTTTCTTT
V: TRBV6-1; size: -; J: TRBJ1-5; D: -; CDR3: CASSEARGNQPQHF; DNA: TGTGCCAGCAGTGAAGCGCGGGGGAATCAGCCCCAGCATTTT
V: TRBV10-1; size: -; J: TRBJ2-5; D: TRBD1; CDR3: CASSESGGWETQYF; DNA: TGCGCCAGCAGTGAGTCAGGGGGCTGGGAGACCCAGTACTTC
V: TRBV28; size: -; J: TRBJ2-7; D: TRBD1; CDR3: CASSRPQGVPTYEQYF; DNA: TGTGCCAGCAGCCGTCCACAGGGGGTCCCCACCTACGAGCAGTACTTC
V: TRBV6-1; size: -; J: TRBJ2-3; D: TRBD1; CDR3: CASSVDRDGGTDTQYF; DNA: TGTGCCAGCAGTGTCGACAGGGACGGTGGCACAGATACGCAGTATTTT
V: TRBV9; size: -; J: TRBJ2-3; D: -; CDR3: CASSVVSRTDTQYF; DNA: TGTGCCAGCAGCGTAGTTTCTCGCACAGATACGCAGTATTTT
V: TRBV4-1; size: -; J: TRBJ2-7; D: TRBD2; CDR3: CASSQATSGSSYEQYF; DNA: TGCGCCAGCAGCCAGGCCACTAGCGGGAGCTCCTACGAGCAGTACTTC
V: TRBV10-3; size: once; J: TRBJ2-7; D: -; CDR3: CAISEPRYRNEQYF; DNA: TGTGCCATCAGTGAGCCGCGGTACCGCAACGAGCAGTACTTC
V: TRBV7-3; size: -; J: TRBJ1-5; D: -; CDR3: CARQQGPSNQPQHF; DNA: TGTGCCAGGCAACAGGGACCTAGCAATCAGCCCCAGCATTTT